This is a list of T cell receptor beta chains from one sample in a study of OX40 agonist ivuxolimab in advanced cancers. Sequenced by immunoSEQ multiplex PCR; TCRdb stores in-frame clones only, minus some. This table has about 20,000 clones, 70% to 90% appearing once. Sequencing used CD4+ or CD8+ T cells sorted from blood, obtained in a trial of the OX40 agonist ivuxolimab. The receptor set was obtained from an adult with an advanced solid tumor such as melanoma, head and neck, liver or kidney cancer. CDR3s include the opening cysteine and the closing phenylalanine or tryptophan. Fields, in order: D gene, V gene, clone size, J gene, CDR3 DNA, CDR3 protein. The D gene is left open where the match is weak. Not all rows give a size; the values are once, few, many and, for expanded clones, a class.

NA,TRBV2,NA,TRBJ2-7,TGTGCCAGCAGTGAAGCGGGGAGGAGGGCCGAGCAGTACTTC,CASSEAGRRAEQYF
NA,TRBV9,once,TRBJ2-7,TGTGCCAGCAGCGTAGGGGACGGATCCTACGAGCAGTACTTC,CASSVGDGSYEQYF
TRBD2,TRBV9,NA,TRBJ2-3,TGTGCCAGCAGCCCCGGGGGAGGGCCAGATACGCAGTATTTT,CASSPGGGPDTQYF
NA,TRBV6-1,NA,TRBJ2-2,TGTGCCACCTGGACAGTTAGCGGGGAGCTGTTTTTT,CATWTVSGELFF
TRBD2,TRBV7-8,NA,TRBJ2-5,TGTGCCAGCAGCTTCTACGGGACTAGCGGGAGGGCAAGAGAGACCCAGTACTTC,CASSFYGTSGRARETQYF
NA,TRBV27,NA,TRBJ1-2,TGTGCCAGCAGCACCTTCGAGGGAACCAACTATGGCTACACCTTC,CASSTFEGTNYGYTF
NA,TRBV7-9,NA,TRBJ1-2,TGTGCCAGCAGCTTAAGGACGTCTGTAGGCACCTTC,CASSLRTSVGTF
TRBD2,TRBV7-6,few,TRBJ2-7,TGTGCCAGCAGCGTAGAGACTAGCGGGGAAGGTGGGGAGCAGTACTTC,CASSVETSGEGGEQYF
NA,TRBV12-2,medium-sized,TRBJ2-5,TGTGCAAGTCGACCCGTCGACATGGTAGACCAAGAGACCCAGTACTTC,CASRPVDMVDQETQYF
NA,TRBV27,few,TRBJ2-1,TGTGCCAGCAGTTTATCAGGAACAGGGCGCAATGAGCAGTTCTTC,CASSLSGTGRNEQFF
NA,TRBV2,NA,TRBJ2-1,TGTGCCAGCAGTACCGGGTTGGGGGAGCAGTTCTTC,CASSTGLGEQFF
TRBD2,TRBV5-1,NA,TRBJ2-1,TGCGCCAGCAGCTTGTACAAGCGGGACCTTTACAATGAGCAGTTCTTC,CASSLYKRDLYNEQFF
NA,TRBV5-8,once,TRBJ2-4,TGTGCCAGCAGCCCCCTAATATCGATAGATTTCAAAAACATTCAGTACTTC,CASSPLISIDFKNIQYF
TRBD2,TRBV7-9,NA,TRBJ2-3,TGTGCCAGCAGTAAAACTCCTAGCGGGGAGGGAGATACGCAGTATTTT,CASSKTPSGEGDTQYF
NA,TRBV29-1,NA,TRBJ1-2,TGCAGCGTTGAGGGAGGACCCTATGGCTACACCTTC,CSVEGGPYGYTF
NA,TRBV11-2,NA,TRBJ1-2,TGTGCCAGCAGCTTAGAAGGCAGGGCAAGCGGCTACACCTTC,CASSLEGRASGYTF
TRBD2,TRBV7-9,NA,TRBJ2-1,TGTGCCAGCAGTCAACTAGCGGGGTCCTACAATGAGCAGTTCTTC,CASSQLAGSYNEQFF
TRBD2,TRBV9,NA,TRBJ2-5,TGTGCCAGCAGCGCTAGCGGGTACCAAGAGACCCAGTACTTC,CASSASGYQETQYF
NA,TRBV30,NA,TRBJ2-7,TGTGCCCGGGGTATAGGCGACGAGCAGTACTTC,CARGIGDEQYF
TRBD1,TRBV5-4,NA,TRBJ1-1,TGTGCCAGCAGCTTACAGGGGGCTCGTGCTGAAGCTTTCTTT,CASSLQGARAEAFF
NA,TRBV25-1,NA,TRBJ2-2,TGTGCCAGCAGTGAATGGTCAATAGGAGGCGTCGACACCGGGGAGCTGTTTTTT,CASSEWSIGGVDTGELFF
NA,TRBV4-1,NA,TRBJ1-5,TGCGCCAGCAGCCAAGAAGGGCAGGGTAGCAATCAGCCCCAGCATTTT,CASSQEGQGSNQPQHF
NA,TRBV11-2,NA,TRBJ2-1,TGTGCCAGCAGCTTTACGGGGAACGATAACGATGAGCAGTTCTTC,CASSFTGNDNDEQFF
TRBD2,TRBV28,NA,TRBJ2-3,TGTGCCAGCAGTTTTCTAGCGGCCACAGATACGCAGTATTTT,CASSFLAATDTQYF
NA,TRBV19,NA,TRBJ2-7,TGTGCCAGTAGCGACACGACAGGACATATCTCCTACGAGCAGTACTTC,CASSDTTGHISYEQYF
NA,TRBV4-3,NA,TRBJ2-3,TGCGCCAGCAGCCCCTCGGGCGGGACCACAGATACGCAGTATTTT,CASSPSGGTTDTQYF
NA,TRBV27,NA,TRBJ2-3,TGTGCCAGCAGTTTATTAGGGGGAGGGGGGGATACGCAGTATTTT,CASSLLGGGGDTQYF
NA,TRBV9,NA,TRBJ2-7,TGTGCCAGCAGCGTAGGGGGTCGGGGGTCCGAGCAGTACTTC,CASSVGGRGSEQYF
NA,TRBV11-2,NA,TRBJ1-2,TGTGCCAGCAGCTTGACGCAGGGAGCTGGAGGTGTTTATGGCTACACCTTC,CASSLTQGAGGVYGYTF
NA,TRBV6-1,NA,TRBJ2-7,TGTGCCAGCGACGGGGTCTACGAGCAGTACTTC,CASDGVYEQYF
NA,TRBV5-6,NA,TRBJ2-3,TGTGCCAGCAGCTTGGCCTTGGAAGGCCCTAGCACAGATACGCAGTATTTT,CASSLALEGPSTDTQYF
NA,TRBV18,NA,TRBJ2-3,TGTGCCAGCTCACCACCGGACGGATCCCTGGGAGATACGCAGTATTTT,CASSPPDGSLGDTQYF
NA,TRBV5-6,few,TRBJ2-7,TGTGCCAGCAGCCAAGGCGGATGGAGCTCCTACGAGCAGTACTTC,CASSQGGWSSYEQYF
NA,TRBV11-2,NA,TRBJ2-5,TGTGCCAGCAGCTTAGAAGAGACCCAGTACTTC,CASSLEETQYF
NA,TRBV27,NA,TRBJ1-1,TGTGCCAGCAGTTTATTTAGGAACACTGAAGCTTTCTTT,CASSLFRNTEAFF
NA,TRBV29-1,NA,TRBJ2-7,TGCAGCGTTGTTCACGGTTACGAGCAGTACTTC,CSVVHGYEQYF
NA,TRBV7-2,once,TRBJ2-2,TGTGCCAGCAGCCCCGTCACCGGGGAGCTGTTTTTT,CASSPVTGELFF
NA,TRBV7-2,NA,TRBJ2-2,TGTGCCAGCAGCTTAGTTCAGGGCCCCGGGGAGCTGTTTTTT,CASSLVQGPGELFF
NA,TRBV7-8,NA,TRBJ2-3,TGTGCCAGCAGCTTAGATCTACCCACTGACGGGGATACGCAGTATTTT,CASSLDLPTDGDTQYF
NA,TRBV7-6,NA,TRBJ2-1,TGTGCCAGCAGCTCGGCCGGACTTTACAATGAGCAGTTCTTC,CASSSAGLYNEQFF
NA,TRBV4-3,NA,TRBJ1-4,TGCGCCAGCAGCCAAGACCGGATTGGGGCAACTAATGAAAAACTGTTTTTT,CASSQDRIGATNEKLFF
NA,TRBV4-3,NA,TRBJ1-2,TGCGCCAGCAGCCAAGATGGGGGAAACTATGGCTACACCTTC,CASSQDGGNYGYTF
NA,TRBV9,NA,TRBJ1-3,TGTGCCAGCAGCGTAGTAGAGGGCAACACCATATATTTT,CASSVVEGNTIYF
NA,TRBV5-5,NA,TRBJ1-1,TGTGCCAGCAGCTTGGTAGCAGGGGAGGACACTGAAGCTTTCTTT,CASSLVAGEDTEAFF
NA,TRBV29-1,NA,TRBJ1-4,TGCAGCGTTGAATTGACAGAAGATAATGAAAAACTGTTTTTT,CSVELTEDNEKLFF
NA,TRBV5-6,NA,TRBJ2-7,TGTGCCAGCAGCTTGGGACCCTCAGCCTACGAGCAGTACTTC,CASSLGPSAYEQYF
TRBD1,TRBV6-5,NA,TRBJ2-2,TGTGCCAGCAGTTTGGGACAGGGGACCGGGGAGCTGTTTTTT,CASSLGQGTGELFF
TRBD2,TRBV15,NA,TRBJ2-1,TGTGCCACCAGCAGACCCCGCGCAGGAGAAAGCGGGGGGCACTACAATGAGCAGTTCTTC,CATSRPRAGESGGHYNEQFF
NA,TRBV30,NA,TRBJ1-1,TGTGCCTGGACGATTTACGGGGTCGAAGCTTTCTTT,CAWTIYGVEAFF
NA,TRBV9,NA,TRBJ2-1,TGTGCCAGCAGCGAGACCCCCGGGACTGCGTACAATGAGCAGTTCTTC,CASSETPGTAYNEQFF
NA,TRBV7-9,NA,TRBJ1-3,TGTGCCAGCAGCTTCCCAGGGAGCTCTGGAAACACCATATATTTT,CASSFPGSSGNTIYF
NA,TRBV27,NA,TRBJ1-5,TGTGCCAGCAGTTTAGCACGGCCCCGAGGCAATCAGCCCCAGCATTTT,CASSLARPRGNQPQHF
NA,TRBV9,medium-sized,TRBJ1-1,TGTGCCAGCAGCTACCAAACAGGGCTGAACACTGAAGCTTTCTTT,CASSYQTGLNTEAFF
NA,TRBV19,NA,TRBJ1-2,TGTGCCAGTAGTATGGTAAATCGAAAGACCTATGGCTACACCTTC,CASSMVNRKTYGYTF
TRBD1,TRBV7-6,NA,TRBJ1-1,TGTGCCAGCAGTCCCGGGACAGGGGCCCTGAACACTGAAGCTTTCTTT,CASSPGTGALNTEAFF